The clone carrying this T cell receptor (beta chain) was seen a few times. TCRdb re-called the RACE reads through MiXCR, storing one row per CDR3 protein. The sample yields 180,000 or so distinct CDR3 sequences, about 22% seen once. The data were taken from a study of human T cells and chemical hapten exposure. On the study more broadly: The study patch tested 0.01% DPC on the upper back and read results at 6 days. Per-sample TCR yield variation was attributed mainly to small pooled library volume differences.

The time point was: patch test 1, 2 weeks after DPC sensitization. The treatment is: therapeutic diphenylcyclopropenone sensitization with weekly scalp DPC. Material: whole blood, obtained in connection with sensitization to the hapten diphenylcyclopropenone (DPC). The origin of this receptor is a woman aged 50 to 60 with alopecia areata. Some clones in this sample may be carry-over from other donors' samples.

The CDR3 reads CASSDSGPSYNEQFF. Here the CDR3 DNA reads TGTGCCAGCAGCGATAGCGGGCCGTCCTACAATGAGCAGTTCTTC. The V call is TRBV28, the J call TRBJ2-1; 7 bases fit TRBD2. V lost 6 bases to trimming and J lost 1 base; unmatched junction nucleotides: 6. CDR3 size: 15 residues. CDR1 is MDHEN, CDR2 SYDVKM, per germline.